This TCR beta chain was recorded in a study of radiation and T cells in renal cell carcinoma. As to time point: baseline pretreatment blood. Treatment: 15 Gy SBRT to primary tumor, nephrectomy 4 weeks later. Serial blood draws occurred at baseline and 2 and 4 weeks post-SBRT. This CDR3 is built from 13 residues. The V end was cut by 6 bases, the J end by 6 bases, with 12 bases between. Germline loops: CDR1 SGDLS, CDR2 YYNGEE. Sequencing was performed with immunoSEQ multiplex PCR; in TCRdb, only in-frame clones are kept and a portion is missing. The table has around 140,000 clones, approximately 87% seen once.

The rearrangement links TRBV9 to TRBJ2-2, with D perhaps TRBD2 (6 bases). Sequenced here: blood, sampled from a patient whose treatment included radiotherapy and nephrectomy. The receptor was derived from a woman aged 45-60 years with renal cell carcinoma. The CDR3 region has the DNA TGTGCCAGCACCCGTTGGGGGGCCGGGGAGCTGTTTTTT. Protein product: CASTRWGAGELFF.